This TCR beta chain was observed in a study of T-cell reconstitution after alpha-beta-depleted transplantation in children. Germline values: CDR1 DFQATT, CDR2 SNEGSKA (reference sequence). The CDR3 extends over 13 amino acids. V was shortened by 5 bases and J by 4 bases, with 15 bases between the two germline ends. This clonotype was detected many times. Preparation of the TCRbeta library was carried out with unique molecular identifiers. TCRdb passed the PCR reads through MiXCR, listing each CDR3 protein once. The sample records 260,000 or so distinct CDR3 sequences, about 12% being singletons. Specimen: PBMCs from the stem cell graft donor, collected from the stem cell graft. The V call is TRBV20-1, the J call TRBJ2-7; maybe TRBD1 (6 bases). This TCR derives from a human donor who donated a stem cell graft to a child with acute lymphoblastic leukemia. The CDR3 protein is CSAEPGQAYEQYF. DNA of the CDR3: TGCAGTGCTGAACCGGGACAAGCATACGAGCAGTACTTC.